These 9 T cell receptor beta chains were all obtained from the same sample, sequenced in a study of blood T cell repertoires in COVID-19. Assay: immunoSEQ multiplex PCR; the TCRdb copy retains only in-frame clones and omits some. The data contain more than 250,000 clones, 88% of them seen just once; the ten biggest clones take up about 0.64%. The sample consisted of peripheral blood. Receptor source: a human donor in a cohort sampled during active COVID-19.

The chain couples TRBV19 to TRBJ2-5; 9 bases are shared with TRBD1. Germline CDR1 LNHDA, CDR2 SQIVND (reference sequence). V was pared by 4 bases and J by 4 bases, with 7 bases of the junction left unmatched. The length of the CDR3 is 15 residues. CDR3 sequence (DNA): TGTGCCAGTAGTAGACAGGGGGTAGCGGGAGAGACCCAGTACTTC. Protein sequence: CASSRQGVAGETQYF.

CDR3 protein: CASSNDRTGTEAFF. CDR3 coding DNA: TGTGCCAGCAGTAACGACAGGACGGGCACTGAAGCTTTCTTT. J is TRBJ1-1 and V is TRBV6-5; tentative D call: TRBD1 (6 bases). CDR3 length: 14 amino acids. Germline V gives CDR1 MNHEY, CDR2 SVGAGI. Trimming left V 5 bases short and J 4 bases short, with 14 bases between.

This clone was picked up a small number of times. The V call is TRBV9, the J call TRBJ1-1; D is perhaps TRBD1 (6 bases). CDR1 and CDR2 from the germline V gene are SGDLS and YYNGEE. This CDR3 is 15 amino acids long. V was cut by 0 bases and J by 1 base, with 10 bases left in between. The CDR3 nucleotides are TGTGCCAGCAGCGTAGATGGACAGAGGAACACTGAAGCTTTCTTT. Its translation is CASSVDGQRNTEAFF.

This clone was seen only once. This chain connects TRBV7-9 to TRBJ1-2, with D perhaps TRBD1 (5 bases). Germline V lookup: CDR1 SEHNR, CDR2 FQNEAQ (reference sequence). V was clipped by 5 bases and J by 8 bases, with 15 bases between them. The CDR3 totals 13 residues. CDR3 amino acids: CASSQREGRGYTF. CDR3 nucleotide sequence: TGTGCCAGCAGCCAACGGGAGGGGAGGGGCTACACCTTC.

The chain carries TRBV9 and TRBJ2-1, with TRBD2 identical over 10 bases. Germline CDR1 reads SGDLS; CDR2 reads YYNGEE. After removal of 2 bases from V and 5 bases from J, the junction contained 10 bases not matched to a gene. The CDR3 covers 17 residues. The chain's CDR3 is CASSVFAGLALDNEQFF. The CDR3 coding sequence is TGTGCCAGCAGCGTCTTCGCGGGACTAGCGTTGGACAATGAGCAGTTCTTC.

This clone showed up just once. V gene TRBV6-4 combines with J gene TRBJ2-3, with 13 bases matching TRBD2. Looked up from germline, CDR1 is MRHNA and CDR2 is SNTAGT. The trim removed 2 bases at V and 1 base at J, leaving 6 bases unmatched. The CDR3 has 18 residues. CDR3 nucleotides: TGTGCCAGCAGTGACGGGACTAGCGGGAACCCTCGCACAGATACGCAGTATTTT. Translation gives CASSDGTSGNPRTDTQYF.

This sequence joins TRBV5-8 and TRBJ1-1, with 10 bases matching TRBD1. Trimming cost V 0 bases and J 4 bases; bases outside gene matches: 3. Germline CDR1 reads SGHTS; CDR2 reads YDEGEE. This CDR3 has 15 amino acids. CDR3 residues: CASSLAGTGATEAFF. The CDR3 bases are TGTGCCAGCAGCTTGGCCGGGACAGGGGCCACTGAAGCTTTCTTT.

The rearrangement links TRBV6-4 to TRBJ1-6, with D tentatively TRBD1 (6 bases). Germline V gene lookup returns CDR1 MRHNA and CDR2 SNTAGT. The V and J ends lost 5 bases and 9 bases respectively, with 20 bases between them. The CDR3 is made up of 16 amino acids. CDR3 region: CASSPQRGGGGSPLHF. CDR3 sequence (DNA): TGTGCCAGCAGTCCGCAACGGGGGGGCGGTGGTTCACCCCTCCACTTT.

This rearrangement joins TRBV4-1 to TRBJ2-3, with TRBD2 matching 7 bases. The CDR3 has 16 residues. V lost 4 bases to trimming and J lost 2 bases; unmatched junction nucleotides: 9. Germline CDR1 MGHRA, CDR2 YSYEKL. The DNA of the CDR3 is TGCGCCAGCAGCCTCAGACTAGCCGGAGACACAGATACGCAGTATTTT. Its translation: CASSLRLAGDTDTQYF.